This TCR beta chain was recorded in a study of identical twins (dated by TCRdb to about 2016). Turning to the overall study: To test whether fetal clonotypes persist, the study used deep sequencing on TCR alpha and beta repertoires from monozygotic twins, unrelated adults of various ages, and cord blood. To rule out contamination, replicate twin experiments were performed at different times with different library preparation protocols.

To prepare the library, 5' RACE was applied. Data came from an Illumina HiSeq 2000. Template switching introduced a universal primer binding site; the final cDNA contained a unique molecular identifier, enabling accurate counting of TCR cDNA molecules. Specific primers in the conserved constant-segment region were used to synthesize first-strand cDNA for the TCR alpha and beta chains. To control for contamination, each cDNA library was double barcoded with a SMART-Mk sample barcode plus Illumina barcodes. Two successive PCR steps introduced TruSeq adapter sequences along with Illumina sample barcodes. The Illumina HiSeq platform was used with custom primers to sequence TCR alpha and beta cDNA libraries. In the paper's pipeline: Unique molecular identifiers were extracted from raw reads with MiGEC, and CDR3 positions were determined with MiXCR. For each individual, recombination models were inferred using an EM algorithm with the repgenHMM and IGoR tools. Shared clonotypes were analyzed with the tcR package in R, and sharing was normalized by the product of cloneset sizes. To study raw recombination free of thymic and clonal selection effects, out-of-frame nonproductive sequences were analyzed. TCRdb cleaned the public reads at Q25 with fastp, built clones with MiXCR and kept in-frame beta chains. Identical CDR3 proteins give one entry, which carries the most common genes and DNA. The V and J calls, along with clone size, are taken from TCRdb and not from the paper's own processing. This sample gives approximately 490,000 distinct CDR3 sequences in total; 20% to 25% of them show up just once. About 0.48% of the sample belongs to the ten largest clones.

What the study reported, not specific to this receptor: Compared with coincidental sharing between unrelated individuals, out-of-frame TCR alpha sequences shared between twins showed an excess of sequences with low generation probability. Because the same donors could not be followed over many years, the conclusions depended on cross-sectional statistical analysis. Zero-insertion analyses could be partly confounded by invariant T cells such as MAIT and iNKT, although diverse VJ usage argued against such confounding for most clonotypes. Abundant cord blood beta clonotypes carried fewer insertions; young adult naive repertoires showed a weaker similar trend, while memory repertoires showed none. In monozygotic twins, recombination models systematically underestimated out-of-frame TCR alpha sharing, but the models matched the sharing seen between unrelated individuals. In beta out-of-frame sequences, excess twin sharing was weaker, because having fewer shared sequences lowered the signal-to-noise ratio.

V is pared back by 6 bases and J by 5 bases, with 13 bases lying between the germline termini. Reading from cysteine to phenylalanine, the CDR3 counts 12 amino acids. The kept DNA is CDR3 alone, 36 bases in frame from the first base. From the germline V gene, CDR1 is SQVTM and CDR2 is ANQGSEA. Every donor was a healthy Caucasian. The twin cohort comprised three pairs of female monozygotic twins, all aged roughly 18 to 30 years. Positive isolation kits from Invitrogen were used to isolate CD4+ and CD8+ T cell populations. On this clonotype itself: There is no known antigen for this receptor. Per-base qualities were not stored, and no clone one base away is much larger.

This sample also appeared in a second study, on yellow fever vaccine responses in identical twins. Drawing on the second study: The T cell response to vaccination in identical twins was reported by the authors to appear partly convergent and partly personalized. The study precisely tracked vaccine-responding T cell clones in identical twins.

Recombination connected TRBV29-1 to TRBJ2-5, and the D gene may be TRBD2, 6 bases matching. The receptor was derived from a woman between 18 and 29 years old in good health. The sample taken for sequencing was CD4+ T cells sorted from blood. The DNA reads TGCAGCGTGGATAGCGGTGTCGAGACCCAGTACTTC. This is translated as CSVDSGVETQYF.